Shown below are 13 T cell receptor beta chains from a single sample sequenced in a study of shared clonotypes between healthy human individuals. TCRdb keeps only in-frame clones here, not all; method: immunoSEQ multiplex PCR. The table has around 990,000 clones, around three quarters seen once. Source material: memory CD4+ T cells from PBMCs. Documented subset: CD45RA-negative fraction. The receptors originated from a man in his late teens or twenties in good health. Some clones in this sample may be carry-over from other donors' samples.

This chain links TRBV2 with TRBJ2-3; unclear D gene. Trimming removed 8 bases at V and 6 bases at J, with 12 bases between. This CDR3 has 12 amino acids. Germline CDR1 and CDR2: SNHLY and FYNNEI. The CDR3 nucleotides are TGTGCCAGCGCTCAGACTTGGGATACGCAGTATTTT. This sequence encodes CASAQTWDTQYF.

In this sample, this clone turned up a few times. This sequence joins TRBV28 and TRBJ2-7, with D perhaps matching TRBD1 (6 bases). The CDR3 runs to 16 residues. V shed 5 bases and J shed 2 bases, with 19 bases lying between them. Per the germline V gene, CDR1 is MDHEN and CDR2 is SYDVKM. CDR3 bases: TGTGCCAGCAGTCAAGCAGGACAGCTGGCCCCCTACGAGCAGTACTTC. Encoded protein: CASSQAGQLAPYEQYF.

This rearrangement joins TRBV28 to TRBJ2-1; TRBD1 agrees at 12 bases. V dropped 7 bases and J dropped 7; count of bases not matched to a gene: 5. Germline CDR1 is MDHEN and CDR2 is SYDVKM. This CDR3 is 14 amino acids long. This chain's CDR3 is CASISGQGANEQFF. Here the CDR3 DNA reads TGTGCCAGCATCTCGGGACAGGGGGCGAATGAGCAGTTCTTC.

This chain uses TRBV10-3 with TRBJ2-2, with TRBD1 as a possible D gene (5 bases). The germline V and J ends were trimmed by 0 bases and 7 bases, with 9 bases remaining between them. This CDR3 comprises 14 residues. From germline, CDR1 is ENHRY and CDR2 SYGVKD. The CDR3 sequence is CAISESTVFGELFF. The CDR3 DNA reads as TGTGCCATCAGTGAGTCGACAGTTTTCGGGGAGCTGTTTTTT.

The V gene is TRBV28, the J gene TRBJ2-7, with 12 bases aligning to TRBD1. The CDR3 loop spans 16 amino acids. Germline CDR1 reads MDHEN; CDR2 reads SYDVKM. The J segment lost 7 bases and the V segment lost 3 bases, leaving 10 bases of the junction unmatched. The CDR3 DNA reads TGTGCCAGCAGTTTCCACGGGACAGGGGGCGCGGGGGAGCAGTACTTC. It codes for CASSFHGTGGAGEQYF.

In this sample, this clone turned up once. The rearrangement joins TRBV25-1 to TRBJ2-7, with 10 bases aligning to TRBD2. V shed 3 bases, J shed 0 bases, and the junction held 2 bases outside the gene matches. The germline V gene encodes CDR1 MGHDK and CDR2 SYGVNS. The CDR3 is made up of 15 amino acids. For the CDR3, the DNA is TGTGCCAGCAGTGACCCTAGCGGGGGCTCCTACGAGCAGTACTTC. It specifies CASSDPSGGSYEQYF.

Here the CDR3 DNA reads TGCGCCAGCAGCCAACCGGGATTTGAGGCTTTCTTT. Protein: CASSQPGFEAFF. The chain uses TRBV4-3 and TRBJ1-1; D not certain. CDR1 is LGHNA, CDR2 YSLEER, per germline. The CDR3 length is 12 residues. The V and J ends lost 2 bases and 11 bases respectively, with 12 bases between them.

V and J are TRBV6-5 and TRBJ2-1; D is uncertain. Germline CDR1 MNHEY, CDR2 SVGAGI. The CDR3 loop spans 12 amino acids. The V end was cut by 7 bases, the J end by 4 bases, with 8 bases between. This chain's CDR3 is CASIDTYNEQFF. DNA of the CDR3: TGTGCCAGCATAGACACTTACAATGAGCAGTTCTTC.

The rearrangement uses TRBV27 and TRBJ2-7, with D possibly TRBD2 on 6 matching bases. CDR3 size: 14 residues. The germline V and J ends were trimmed by 2 bases and 2 bases, with 10 bases remaining between them. The germline V gene has CDR1 MNHEY and CDR2 SMNVEV (reference sequence). CDR3 sequence (DNA): TGTGCCAGCAGTTTAGGGCGGGGCCCCTACGAGCAGTACTTC. Its translation: CASSLGRGPYEQYF.

This chain joins TRBV6-5 and TRBJ1-6, with a weak D call TRBD1 (5 bases). This CDR3 is 13 amino acids long. In germline, CDR1 is MNHEY, CDR2 SVGAGI. V shed 8 bases and J shed 7 bases, with 12 bases lying between them. This CDR3 reads CASGRVSNSPLHF. The DNA of the CDR3 is TGTGCCAGCGGCAGGGTTTCCAATTCACCCCTCCACTTT.

This sequence joins TRBV7-3 and TRBJ2-1; TRBD2 agrees at 11 bases. Germline CDR1 is SGHTA and CDR2 is FQGTGA. The CDR3 has 15 residues. The V and J ends lost 5 bases and 2 bases, in that order; junction bases with no gene match: 2. The CDR3 is CASSAGLAAYNEQFF. CDR3 bases: TGTGCCAGCAGCGCGGGACTAGCGGCCTACAATGAGCAGTTCTTC.

This chain links TRBV7-9 with TRBJ1-2; no definite D call. V lost 2 bases to trimming and J lost 2 bases, with 12 bases between them. CDR3 length: 15 residues. From germline, CDR1 is SEHNR and CDR2 FQNEAQ (reference sequence). The CDR3 DNA follows: TGTGCCAGCAGCTTAAATTTTCAGACGAACTATGGCTACACCTTC. Amino acids: CASSLNFQTNYGYTF.

The CDR3 nucleotides are TGTGCCAGCAGTACCGAAGGGGGCGACTCCTACGAGCAGTACTTC. Protein: CASSTEGGDSYEQYF. The chain carries TRBV27 and TRBJ2-7; 7 nucleotides line up with TRBD1. CDR3 length equals 15 residues. V was pared by 5 bases and J by 0 bases, with 7 bases of the junction left unmatched. The germline V gene encodes CDR1 MNHEY and CDR2 SMNVEV (reference sequence).